These 17 T cell receptor beta chains share one sample of origin, sequenced in a study of blood T cell dynamics during melanoma immunotherapy. Sequenced by immunoSEQ multiplex PCR; TCRdb stores in-frame clones only, minus some. Of 15,000 or so clones in the sample, around 85% were seen once. Indicated time point: week 3, after first cycle of checkpoint inhibitor. The sequencing here drew on blood, taken from a patient treated with checkpoint blockade. These receptor sequences come from a human donor with melanoma.

V gene TRBV18 combines with J gene TRBJ1-4; weak D call: TRBD1 (6 bases). Germline CDR1 and CDR2: KGHSH and LQKENI. CDR3 length equals 14 residues. V dropped 3 bases and J dropped 8 bases, with 13 bases sitting between them. The CDR3 DNA reads as TGTGCCAGCTCACCCCCAGGGGATGGAGAAAAACTGTTTTTT. It codes for CASSPPGDGEKLFF.

The J gene is TRBJ2-1, the V gene TRBV4-2; 9 bases match TRBD1. Germline V CDR1 and CDR2: LGHNA, YNFKEQ. Losses at the gene ends were 1 base for V and 10 bases for J; bases not matched to a gene: 8. The length of the CDR3 is 15 residues. The CDR3 spells CASSQAPGQGGEQFF. The CDR3 DNA follows: TGTGCCAGCAGCCAAGCTCCGGGACAGGGTGGAGAGCAGTTCTTC.

The V and J genes are TRBV28 and TRBJ1-1; the D is unclear. Per germline, CDR1 MDHEN and CDR2 SYDVKM. There are 14 residues in the CDR3. Trimming removed 7 bases from V and 1 base from J, with 13 bases in between. The CDR3 nucleotides are TGTGCCAGCACCCCGGCGGGTCCGAACACTGAAGCTTTCTTT. Encoded protein: CASTPAGPNTEAFF.

The sample holds a few counts of this clone. The chain carries TRBV7-3 and TRBJ2-3; 9 bases align to TRBD2. Losses at the gene ends were 3 bases for V and 4 bases for J; bases not matched to a gene: 2. Per the germline V gene, CDR1 is SGHTA and CDR2 is FQGTGA. The CDR3 loop spans 14 amino acids. CDR3 protein: CASSFGTSSDTQYF. CDR3 coding DNA: TGTGCCAGCAGCTTCGGGACTAGCTCAGATACGCAGTATTTT.

J is TRBJ2-3 and V is TRBV19; 11 positions agree with TRBD2. The length of the CDR3 is 16 residues. J was trimmed by 6 bases and V by 4 bases; bases with no gene match: 9. In germline, CDR1 is LNHDA, CDR2 SQIVND (reference sequence). As DNA, the CDR3 is TGTGCCAGTAGTAGACTGGGGCTAGCGGGAGGCGATACGCAGTATTTT. It translates to CASSRLGLAGGDTQYF.

CDR3 sequence reads: CASRLNRGGEQYF. CDR3 coding DNA: TGTGCCAGCAGGTTAAACAGGGGCGGCGAGCAGTACTTC. The rearrangement joins TRBV28 to TRBJ2-7; the match to TRBD1 covers 7 bases. There are 13 residues in the CDR3. V shed 6 bases, J shed 6 bases, and the junction held 8 bases outside the gene matches. Germline V gene data show CDR1 as MDHEN and CDR2 as SYDVKM.

V and J are TRBV15 and TRBJ2-2; D may correspond to TRBD1 or TRBD2 (5 bases each). This CDR3 has 15 amino acids. Trimming removed 0 bases from V and 4 bases from J, with 9 bases in between. Germline-derived CDR1 and CDR2 are LNHNV and YYDKDF (reference sequence). DNA for the CDR3: TGTGCCACCAGCAGAGATCATGGGGGCACCGGGGAGCTGTTTTTT. Translating gives CATSRDHGGTGELFF. The variable domain in full, with the rest retrieved from reference TRBV15 and TRBJ2-2, is DAMVIQNPRYQVTQFGKPVTLSCSQTLNHNVMYWYQQKSSQAPKLLFHYYDKDFNNEADTPDNFQSRRPNTSFCFLDIRSPGLGDTAMYLCATSRDHGGTGELFFGEGSRLTVL.

A few counts support this clone. The chain uses TRBV2 and TRBJ1-5; 7 nucleotides line up with TRBD1. CDR3 length: 14 residues. The V gene's germline CDR1 is SNHLY and CDR2 FYNNEI. With 7 bases clipped from V and 3 bases from J, the junction kept 6 bases outside the gene matches. CDR3 coding DNA: TGTGCCAGCAAAACAGGGGCTATCAATCAGCCCCAGCATTTT. Translating it yields CASKTGAINQPQHF.

This clone occurred once. The rearrangement uses TRBV19 and TRBJ2-7; D is perhaps TRBD2 (5 bases). From germline, CDR1 is LNHDA and CDR2 SQIVND (reference sequence). The CDR3 contains 15 residues. Trimming removed 5 bases from V and 3 bases from J, with 17 bases in between. In DNA form, the CDR3 reads TGTGCCAGTAGTCCCCTGCCGGGATCCGGCTACGAGCAGTACTTC. It codes for CASSPLPGSGYEQYF. Drawing the rest from reference TRBV19 and TRBJ2-7, the complete variable domain is DGGITQSPKYLFRKEGQNVTLSCEQNLNHDAMYWYRQDPGQGLRLIYYSQIVNDFQKGDIAEGYSVSREKKESFPLTVTSAQKNPTAFYLCASSPLPGSGYEQYFGPGTRLTVT.

The chain combines TRBV7-8 with TRBJ1-2; no clear D. Germline values: CDR1 SGHVS, CDR2 FQNEAQ. V lost 1 base, J lost 1 base, and 10 bases lay in between. The CDR3 consists of 15 residues. CDR3 protein: CASSLEGGNNYGYTF. In DNA, the CDR3 is TGTGCCAGCAGCTTAGAAGGTGGGAATAACTATGGCTACACCTTC. The variable domain in full, with the rest retrieved from reference TRBV7-8 and TRBJ1-2, is GAGVSQSPRYKVAKRGQDVALRCDPISGHVSLFWYQQALGQGPEFLTYFQNEAQLDKSGLPSDRFFAERPEGSVSTLKIQRTQQEDSAVYLCASSLEGGNNYGYTFGSGTRLTVV.

J is TRBJ1-6 and V is TRBV7-2, with TRBD1 as a possible D gene (5 bases). Germline V lookup: CDR1 SGHTA, CDR2 FQGNSA. V dropped 3 bases and J dropped 5 bases, with 11 bases sitting between them. The CDR3 runs 15 residues. The CDR3 is CASSFLTDHNSPLHF. In DNA, the CDR3 is TGTGCCAGCAGCTTCTTGACAGATCATAATTCACCCCTCCACTTT. Together with reference TRBV7-2 and TRBJ1-6, the CDR3 gives the full variable domain: GAGVSQSPSNKVTEKGKDVELRCDPISGHTALYWYRQSLGQGLEFLIYFQGNSAPDKSGLPSDRFSAERTGGSVSTLTIQRTQQEDSAVYLCASSFLTDHNSPLHFGNGTRLTVT.

This clone has a handful of counts. This chain uses TRBV5-1 with TRBJ1-1, with D tentatively TRBD1 (6 bases). This CDR3 is built from 16 residues. V was cut by 0 bases and J by 3 bases, with 15 bases left in between. Germline CDR1 is SGHRS and CDR2 is YFSETQ. CDR3 nucleotides: TGCGCCAGCAGCTTGGACAGGGTGGTTGGGGACACTGAAGCTTTCTTT. This gives the protein CASSLDRVVGDTEAFF.

V is TRBV2 and J is TRBJ2-7; D is unclear. This CDR3 is built from 14 residues. The V gene's germline CDR1 is SNHLY and CDR2 FYNNEI. The V end was cut by 4 bases, the J end by 0 bases, with 10 bases between. The CDR3 sequence is CASSVGPTSYEQYF. The CDR3 coding sequence is TGTGCCAGCAGTGTCGGCCCCACCTCCTACGAGCAGTACTTC.

This clone was recorded a few times. The rearrangement uses TRBV7-6 and TRBJ2-3; D is perhaps TRBD2 (6 bases). The CDR3 is 14 amino acids. V was cut by 1 base and J by 6 bases, with 11 bases left in between. Germline assignment: CDR1 SGHVS and CDR2 FNYEAQ. The CDR3 DNA follows: TGTGCCAGCAGCTTAGGGGGCGGGGTCGATACGCAGTATTTT. Protein sequence: CASSLGGGVDTQYF.

The rearrangement links TRBV12-5 to TRBJ2-3; D is ambiguous. V was shortened by 2 bases and J by 6 bases, with 6 bases between the two germline ends. CDR1 is LGHNT and CDR2 is FRNRAP in the germline V gene. There are 12 residues in the CDR3. CDR3 in amino acids: CASGLLGDTQYF. The CDR3 region has the DNA TGTGCTAGTGGTTTGTTAGGGGATACGCAGTATTTT.

The rearrangement joins TRBV7-2 to TRBJ1-2; D ambiguous. Germline V lookup: CDR1 SGHTA, CDR2 FQGNSA. CDR3 size: 19 residues. The V end lost 1 base, the J end lost 4 bases, and 25 bases lay between the germline ends. DNA for the CDR3: TGTGCCAGCAGCTTAGGGGCGAGGAATTCGGACGTCTTTCCCTATGGCTACACCTTC. It specifies CASSLGARNSDVFPYGYTF. Together with reference TRBV7-2 and TRBJ1-2, the CDR3 gives the full variable domain: GAGVSQSPSNKVTEKGKDVELRCDPISGHTALYWYRQSLGQGLEFLIYFQGNSAPDKSGLPSDRFSAERTGGSVSTLTIQRTQQEDSAVYLCASSLGARNSDVFPYGYTFGSGTRLTVV.

V usage is TRBV7-3 and J usage is TRBJ2-7; D may match TRBD1 or TRBD2 (6 bases each). The CDR3 totals 14 residues. Germline CDR1 is SGHTA and CDR2 is FQGTGA. V lost 5 bases and J 0 bases, leaving 11 bases between the germline ends. CDR3 sequence (DNA): TGTGCCAGCAGCCCGGGGGCTACCTCCTACGAGCAGTACTTC. Amino acid sequence: CASSPGATSYEQYF.